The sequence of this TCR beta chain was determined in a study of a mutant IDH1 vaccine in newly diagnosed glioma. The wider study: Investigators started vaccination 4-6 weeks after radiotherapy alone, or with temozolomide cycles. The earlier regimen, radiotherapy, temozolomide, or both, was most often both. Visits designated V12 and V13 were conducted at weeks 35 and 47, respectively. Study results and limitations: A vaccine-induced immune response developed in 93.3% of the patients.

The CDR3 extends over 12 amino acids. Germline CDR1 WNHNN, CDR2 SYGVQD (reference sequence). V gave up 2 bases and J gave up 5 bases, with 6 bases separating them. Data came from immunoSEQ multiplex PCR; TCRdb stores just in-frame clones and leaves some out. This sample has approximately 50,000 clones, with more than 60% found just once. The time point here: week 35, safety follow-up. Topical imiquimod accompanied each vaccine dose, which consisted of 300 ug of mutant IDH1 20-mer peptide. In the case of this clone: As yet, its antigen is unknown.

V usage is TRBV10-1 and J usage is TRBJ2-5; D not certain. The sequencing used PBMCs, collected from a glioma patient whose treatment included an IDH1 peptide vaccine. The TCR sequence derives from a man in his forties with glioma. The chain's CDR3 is CASSEDSETQYF. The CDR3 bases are TGCGCCAGCAGTGAGGATTCGGAGACCCAGTACTTC.